This TCR beta chain was sequenced during a study of OX40 agonist ivuxolimab in advanced cancers. Study background: Intravenous ivuxolimab at 0.01 to 10 mg/kg was given to patients every 2 weeks. Males comprised approximately 84% of the group, whose mean age was roughly 64 years (range about 23 to 80). Two cutaneous melanoma patients and one hepatocellular carcinoma patient, three in all, had partial responses. Dose-escalation cases comprised hepatocellular carcinoma, melanoma, renal cell or head and neck cancer.

Sequencing used immunoSEQ multiplex PCR; TCRdb keeps in-frame clones, though not all of them. The data contain just over 30,000 clones, around 87% of them seen just once; the ten biggest clones take up 25%. The CDR3 length is 14 residues. Germline V gene data show CDR1 as SGHRS and CDR2 as YFSETQ. V was clipped by 3 bases and J by 3 bases; unmatched bases: 4. The sequenced sample was CD4+ or CD8+ T cells sorted from blood, obtained in a trial of the OX40 agonist ivuxolimab. The clonotype was recovered from an adult with an advanced solid tumor such as melanoma, head and neck, liver or kidney cancer. The chain is built from TRBV5-1 and TRBJ2-7; TRBD1 matches 9 bases. CDR3 nucleotides: TGCGCCAGCAGCTCGGACAGGGGAGGCTACGAGCAGTACTTC. Translating gives CASSSDRGGYEQYF.